This paragraph covers one TCR beta chain sequence. This entry belongs to a study of blood T cell repertoires in COVID-19. Study-level information: Samples representing acute and convalescent COVID-19 were sourced from the United States, Italy and Spain. PBMCs, B-cell-depleted T cells, or T cells provided the cDNA or gDNA that made up the material.

Trimming took off 5 bases at V and 7 bases at J, with 11 bases between the two ends. The CDR3 covers 13 residues. Germline CDR1 reads SGHNT; CDR2 reads YENEEA. Methods used by the authors: Cell counts per sample came from amplifying reference gene primers. Produced via immunoSEQ multiplex PCR; TCRdb's table is partial and in-frame only. The V and J calls and clone size come from that table; D and trimming were worked out from the DNA. The top ten clones hold about 2.9% of a sample with some 250,000 clones, around 86% of them seen once. The chain joins TRBV11-3 to TRBJ2-2; unclear D gene. This clonotype was obtained from a woman aged 55-70 years with active or convalescent COVID-19. The sequenced material came from peripheral blood. CDR3 bases: TGTGCCAGCAGCCCTAACGTGTTCGGGGAGCTGTTTTTT. Translation: CASSPNVFGELFF.